Each of the 8 T cell receptor beta chains below was sequenced from the same sample in a study of T cells after posttransplantation cyclophosphamide. Treatment was busulfan-fludarabine conditioning, a marrow graft, and cyclophosphamide on days +3 and +4. Assay used: immunoSEQ multiplex PCR; TCRdb lists only in-frame clones, some missing. The sample was found to contain 7,000 to 9,500 clones, and every one recurs. The sequences come from PBMCs, collected approximately 380 days after allogeneic stem cell transplant with posttransplant cyclophosphamide. Receptors were obtained from a male patient aged 45-60 years who received an allogeneic stem cell transplant from a related donor and was CMV-positive. The graft donor may be the source of some T cells.

By proportion, this clone is medium-sized. This chain connects TRBV30 to TRBJ2-7; TRBD1 might be the D (6 bases). The V end lost 1 base, the J end lost 4 bases, and 11 bases lay between the germline ends. The CDR3 loop spans 13 amino acids. From germline, CDR1 is GTSNPN and CDR2 SVGIG (reference sequence). CDR3 sequence (DNA): TGTGCCTGGAGTGAAACAACAGGGTACGAGCAGTACTTC. It specifies CAWSETTGYEQYF. Full variable domain (missing parts from reference TRBV30 and TRBJ2-7): SQTIHQWPATLVQPVGSPLSLECTVEGTSNPNLYWYRQAAGRGLQLLFYSVGIGQISSEVPQNLSASRPQDRQFILSSKKLLLSDSGFYLCAWSETTGYEQYFGPGTRLTVT.

In its sample, this clone was seen many times. The CDR3, as DNA: TGTGCCAGCAGCTTAATGAGCGGGGGGCCTTACAATGAGCAGTTCTTC. Protein sequence: CASSLMSGGPYNEQFF. The V call is TRBV7-2, the J call TRBJ2-1; 9 bases align to TRBD2. The CDR3 extends over 16 amino acids. Germline CDR1 reads SGHTA; CDR2 reads FQGNSA. With 2 bases clipped from V and 4 bases from J, the junction kept 6 bases outside the gene matches.

In this sample, this clone turned up many times. CDR3 bases: TGTGCCAGCAGCTTAGGGGGGTGGGGTAGCGGGAGTGGAGATGAGCAGTTCTTC. Amino acids: CASSLGGWGSGSGDEQFF. The chain has TRBV7-6 and TRBJ2-1, with TRBD2 identical over 9 bases. V was pared by 1 base and J by 8 bases, with 15 bases of the junction left unmatched. CDR1 is SGHVS, CDR2 FNYEAQ, per germline. This CDR3 has 18 residues.

This clone came up many times. The V gene is TRBV4-1, the J gene TRBJ2-5; TRBD1 aligns across 9 bases. Germline V lookup: CDR1 MGHRA, CDR2 YSYEKL. With 5 bases clipped from V and 2 bases from J, the junction kept 6 bases outside the gene matches. CDR3 length: 15 amino acids. CDR3 sequence reads: CASSGLGTGQETQYF. DNA of the CDR3: TGCGCCAGCAGCGGACTGGGGACAGGGCAAGAGACCCAGTACTTC.

This clone was seen repeatedly, ten times or more. J is TRBJ2-7 and V is TRBV5-5; 8 nucleotides line up with TRBD1. This CDR3 has 14 amino acids. CDR1 is SGHKS, CDR2 YYEKEE, per germline (reference sequence). Trimming took 1 base from V and 9 from J; bases not matched to a gene: 9. Here the CDR3 reads CASSLPTGVVMQYF. The DNA of the CDR3 is TGTGCCAGCAGCTTGCCGACAGGGGTAGTGATGCAGTACTTC.

The CDR3 loop is CSVANLRGTRSYEQYF. CDR3 coding DNA: TGCAGCGTTGCGAACCTCAGGGGAACTCGCTCCTACGAGCAGTACTTC. The chain links TRBV29-1 to TRBJ2-5; TRBD1 is a possible D gene (6 bases). The J call may be wrong; the DNA end is better matched by TRBJ2-7. The germline gives CDR1 SQVTM, CDR2 ANQGSEA. The CDR3 is made up of 16 amino acids.

This clone was detected many times. The V call is TRBV7-2, the J call TRBJ1-1; D uncertain. Trimming shortened V by 5 bases and J by 5 bases, and 12 bases separated the two germline ends. Germline CDR1 reads SGHTA; CDR2 reads FQGNSA. This CDR3 has 13 residues. The CDR3 coding sequence is TGTGCCAGCAGCCCTTTCTCGGGAACTGAAGCTTTCTTT. Translated: CASSPFSGTEAFF.

This clone was counted at least ten times. This chain uses TRBV9 with TRBJ1-5; no clear D. V lost 0 bases and J lost 11, with 15 bases in between. The CDR3 spans 14 residues. CDR1 and CDR2 from the germline V gene are SGDLS and YYNGEE. The DNA of the CDR3 is TGTGCCAGCAGCGTAGGCCTGCCCGAATCAGCCCAGCATTTT. It encodes CASSVGLPESAQHF.